The rows below give T cell receptor beta chains drawn from one sample of a study of response to subunit inactivated influenza vaccine. TCRdb re-analysed the RT-PCR reads in MiXCR, keeping a single row per CDR3 protein. This sample has approximately 700,000 distinct CDR3 sequences, with approximately 15% found just once. The sequencing used PBMCs from blood, collected approximately 15 days before vaccination. These receptors were collected from a man between 45 and 60 years old who received an inactivated influenza vaccine. Each CDR3 is given with its conserved first and last residue. D genes are given only for firm matches. A row's size may be missing; if present it is once, few, many or a size class.

abundance: .
d_gene: TRBD2
j_gene: TRBJ2-2
v_gene: TRBV9
CDR3nt: TGTGCCAGCAGCGTAGGGACTAGCGGGTCGTACGGGGAGCTGTTTTTT
CDR3aa: CASSVGTSGSYGELFF

abundance: many
d_gene: .
j_gene: TRBJ2-7
v_gene: TRBV6-5
CDR3nt: TGTGCCAGCAGTCCAGGGGTTGGCGAGCAGTACTTC
CDR3aa: CASSPGVGEQYF

abundance: .
d_gene: TRBD2
j_gene: TRBJ2-7
v_gene: TRBV19
CDR3nt: TGTGCCAGTAGTAAACCAGGACTAGCGGGAGGCTACGAGCAGTACTTC
CDR3aa: CASSKPGLAGGYEQYF

abundance: .
d_gene: TRBD1
j_gene: TRBJ2-7
v_gene: TRBV12-3/TRBV12-4
CDR3nt: TGTGCCAGCAGCTTTAGACAGGGTTTCGACGAGCAGTACTTC
CDR3aa: CASSFRQGFDEQYF

abundance: .
d_gene: .
j_gene: TRBJ1-5
v_gene: TRBV3-1
CDR3nt: TGTGCCAGCAGCCAATCCCTCATGCAGCCCCAGCATTTT
CDR3aa: CASSQSLMQPQHF

abundance: .
d_gene: TRBD2
j_gene: TRBJ2-1
v_gene: TRBV6-4
CDR3nt: TGTGCCAGCAGTGAGGGGGGAGGGAATGAGCAGTTCTTC
CDR3aa: CASSEGGGNEQFF

abundance: few
d_gene: .
j_gene: TRBJ2-1
v_gene: TRBV9
CDR3nt: TGTGCCAGCAGCTCCAGCGGTCGAGCGGTCCTCTACAATGAGCAGTTCTTC
CDR3aa: CASSSSGRAVLYNEQFF

abundance: .
d_gene: TRBD1
j_gene: TRBJ2-7
v_gene: TRBV5-1
CDR3nt: TGCGCCAGCAGGGGGGACAGTTCATCCTACGAGCAGTACTTC
CDR3aa: CASRGDSSSYEQYF

abundance: many
d_gene: .
j_gene: TRBJ1-5
v_gene: TRBV20-1
CDR3nt: TGCAGTGCTAGAGATCAAGGTGGGAGCAATCAGCCCCAGCATTTT
CDR3aa: CSARDQGGSNQPQHF

abundance: .
d_gene: .
j_gene: TRBJ1-5
v_gene: TRBV18
CDR3nt: TGTGCCAGCTCAGGGTTCGATCAGCCCCAGCATTTT
CDR3aa: CASSGFDQPQHF

abundance: few
d_gene: .
j_gene: TRBJ2-7
v_gene: TRBV6-1
CDR3nt: TGTGCCAGCACCGAAATGGGCAGCGGCGAGCAGTACTTC
CDR3aa: CASTEMGSGEQYF

abundance: .
d_gene: TRBD1
j_gene: TRBJ1-2
v_gene: TRBV7-8
CDR3nt: TGTGCCAGCAGCTCCGGATCGGGACAGGTCTATGGCTACACCTTC
CDR3aa: CASSSGSGQVYGYTF

abundance: few
d_gene: .
j_gene: TRBJ2-1
v_gene: TRBV18
CDR3nt: TGTGCCAGCTCACCTGACCTTCTGCCGCCGTTCTTC
CDR3aa: CASSPDLLPPFF

abundance: few
d_gene: .
j_gene: TRBJ2-2
v_gene: TRBV9
CDR3nt: TGTGCCAGCAGCGTAAGAGGGTCCGGGGAGCTGTTTTTT
CDR3aa: CASSVRGSGELFF

abundance: many
d_gene: TRBD2
j_gene: TRBJ2-3
v_gene: TRBV15
CDR3nt: TGTGCCACCAGCAGAGGGGAGATAGCGGGAGGTACAGATACGCAGTATTTT
CDR3aa: CATSRGEIAGGTDTQYF

abundance: .
d_gene: .
j_gene: TRBJ2-7
v_gene: TRBV7-2
CDR3nt: TGTGCCAGCAGCTTAGCGCGTAGGGGAGAGCAGTACTTC
CDR3aa: CASSLARRGEQYF

abundance: .
d_gene: .
j_gene: TRBJ1-2
v_gene: TRBV7-2
CDR3nt: TGTGCCAGCAGCCAAAGCCCCGGTACCACGTATGGCTACACCTTC
CDR3aa: CASSQSPGTTYGYTF

abundance: few
d_gene: TRBD2
j_gene: TRBJ2-7
v_gene: TRBV7-9
CDR3nt: TGTGCCAGCAGCAGACGTGGGACTACGGGCGCCTACGAGCAGTACTTC
CDR3aa: CASSRRGTTGAYEQYF

abundance: .
d_gene: TRBD2
j_gene: TRBJ2-1
v_gene: TRBV5-6
CDR3nt: TGTGCCAGCACCCAAGGACTAGCGGGCTACAATGAGCAGTTCTTC
CDR3aa: CASTQGLAGYNEQFF

abundance: .
d_gene: TRBD2
j_gene: TRBJ2-7
v_gene: TRBV9
CDR3nt: TGTGCCAGCAGCGCTTTTAGCGGGGAGTGGAACGAGCAGTACTTC
CDR3aa: CASSAFSGEWNEQYF

abundance: few
d_gene: .
j_gene: TRBJ1-1
v_gene: TRBV7-9
CDR3nt: TGTGCCAGCAGCCAAAGACGGGACGAAGCTTTCTTT
CDR3aa: CASSQRRDEAFF

abundance: .
d_gene: .
j_gene: TRBJ1-2
v_gene: TRBV28
CDR3nt: TGTGCCAGCAGTTTATTAATCCGGGCCGGGAACTATGGCTACACCTTC
CDR3aa: CASSLLIRAGNYGYTF